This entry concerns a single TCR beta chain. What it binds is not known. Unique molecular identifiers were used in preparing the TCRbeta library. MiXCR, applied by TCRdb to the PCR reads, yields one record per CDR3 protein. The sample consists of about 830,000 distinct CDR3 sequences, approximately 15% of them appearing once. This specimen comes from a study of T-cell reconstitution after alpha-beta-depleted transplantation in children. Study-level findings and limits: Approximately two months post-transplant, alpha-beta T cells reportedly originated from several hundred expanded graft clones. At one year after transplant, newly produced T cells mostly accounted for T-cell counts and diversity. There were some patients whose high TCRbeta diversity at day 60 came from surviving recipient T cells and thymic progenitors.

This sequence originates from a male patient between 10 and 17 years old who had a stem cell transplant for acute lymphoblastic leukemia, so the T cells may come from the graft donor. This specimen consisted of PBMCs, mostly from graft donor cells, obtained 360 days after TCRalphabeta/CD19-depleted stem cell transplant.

The CDR3 DNA reads TGCGCCAGCAGCCAGCCCAAGACAGGGAACTATGGCTACACCTTC. Residues: CASSQPKTGNYGYTF. This chain links TRBV4-1 with TRBJ1-2; 7 positions agree with TRBD1. CDR3 length equals 15 residues. Germline CDR1 reads MGHRA; CDR2 reads YSYEKL. The V segment lost 3 bases and the J segment 2 bases; nucleotides outside the gene matches: 6.